This TCR beta chain appears in the sequencing data of a study of early T cells in non-severe SARS-CoV-2 infection. Study details: Unsorted whole-blood RNA was sequenced in bulk, leaving chains unpaired.

CDR1 and CDR2 from the germline V gene are MDHEN and SYDVKM. V lost 3 bases to trimming and J lost 6 bases, with 11 bases between them. The CDR3 contains 14 residues. This clonotype was recorded a few times. The antigen remains undetermined. Broader study findings: Missing private and CD4 specificities, VDJdb matching favored anti-spike CD8 responses.

cDNA molecules, individually, were tagged with unique molecular identifiers. Using its own MiXCR run on the 5' RACE reads, TCRdb lists one record per CDR3 protein. The data contain fewer than 120,000 distinct CDR3 sequences, 10% to 15% of them seen just once; the ten biggest clones take up approximately 4%. The input for sequencing was whole blood, taken at baseline. J is TRBJ2-2 and V is TRBV28; D possibly corresponds to TRBD2 (6 bases). The sequence derives from an adult who was a healthcare worker with PCR-confirmed SARS-CoV-2 infection or an uninfected control (not recorded which). The chain's CDR3 is CASSFPGEAGELFF. In DNA, the CDR3 is TGTGCCAGCAGTTTTCCGGGGGAGGCCGGGGAGCTGTTTTTT.